This T cell receptor (beta chain) was sequenced for a study of identical twins. Study observations and caveats: Modelling approaches yielded underestimates of out-of-frame TCR alpha sharing between monozygotic twins. Findings depended on cross-sectional statistics rather than tracking the same donors.

This clonotype was observed many times. No antigen is known for it. TCRdb reprocessed the 5' RACE reads with MiXCR, giving one entry per CDR3 protein. The sample carries about 460,000 distinct CDR3 sequences, 13% to 15% recorded once. Trimming stripped 4 bases from V and 4 bases from J, with 14 bases between. This CDR3 region has 14 residues. CDR1 and CDR2 from the germline V gene are SGHRS and YFSETQ. The same data also contributed to another study, on yellow fever vaccine responses in identical twins.

Sequencing was carried out using CD4+ T cells sorted from blood. V and J are TRBV5-1 and TRBJ1-1; D gene unclear. The source of this sequence is a woman aged 18-35 years in good health. CDR3 sequence reads: CASSPSSQSTEAFF. CDR3 DNA: TGCGCCAGCAGCCCGAGTAGCCAGAGCACTGAAGCTTTCTTT.